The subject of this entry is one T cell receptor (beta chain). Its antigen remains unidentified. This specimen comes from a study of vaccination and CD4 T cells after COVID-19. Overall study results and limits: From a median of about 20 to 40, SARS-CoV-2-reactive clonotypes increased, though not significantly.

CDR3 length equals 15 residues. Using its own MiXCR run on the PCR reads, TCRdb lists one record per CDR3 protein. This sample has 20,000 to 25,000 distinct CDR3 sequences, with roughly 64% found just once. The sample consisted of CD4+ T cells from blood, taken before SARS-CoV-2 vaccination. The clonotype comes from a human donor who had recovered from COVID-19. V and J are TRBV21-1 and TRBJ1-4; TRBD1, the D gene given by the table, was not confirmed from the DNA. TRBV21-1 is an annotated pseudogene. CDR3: CASSKGRQGRDKLFF. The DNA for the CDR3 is TGTGCCAGCAGCAAAGGCAGACAGGGTAGGGATAAACTGTTTTTT.